The next 26 T cell receptor beta chains were all read from a single sample in a study of long-term antiretroviral therapy in people with HIV (dated by TCRdb to between 2021 and 2023). Sequencing of the TRB variable region was done with the immunoSEQ hsTCRB v3.0 assay at survey level resolution. TCRdb carries this immuneACCESS record with in-frame sequences only. Its versions omit some clonotypes, under half of them owing to an unresolved V gene in the studies checked, with the rest unexplained. Present in this sample are 20,000 to 25,000 clones, approximately 88% of which were seen just once. The top ten clonotypes cover 8.5% to 10% of the sample. The input for sequencing was unsorted PBMCs, taken 1.2 years after starting antiretroviral therapy. These receptors originate from a woman in her thirties or forties with HIV.

V and J are TRBV28 and TRBJ1-3; no clear D. Trimming took off 7 bases at V and 0 bases at J, with 10 bases between the two ends. Germline CDR1 and CDR2: MDHEN and SYDVKM. The CDR3 runs 14 residues. In DNA form, the CDR3 reads TGTGCCAGCAAAATAGGAGGCTCTGGAAACACCATATATTTT. This translates into CASKIGGSGNTIYF.

The V and J genes are TRBV30 and TRBJ2-1; 12 nucleotides match TRBD2. CDR1 and CDR2 (germline): GTSNPN, SVGIG (reference sequence). This CDR3 is 15 amino acids long. V lost 4 bases and J lost 3; bases outside the gene matches: 4. The CDR3 DNA is TGTGCCTGGACCCGACTAGCGGGAGTCTACAATGAGCAGTTCTTC. Its protein product is CAWTRLAGVYNEQFF.

The table lists this clone with a count of one. The rearrangement links TRBV7-9 to TRBJ2-7, with D hard to call. V was cut by 0 bases and J by 4 bases, with 7 bases left in between. The CDR3 consists of 13 residues. Germline values: CDR1 SEHNR, CDR2 FQNEAQ (reference sequence). CDR3 DNA: TGTGCCAGCAGCTTAGCCTTGGCTTACGAGCAGTACTTC. Encoded protein: CASSLALAYEQYF.

This clone is deemed medium-sized. This chain connects TRBV7-8 to TRBJ1-2; D is unclear. CDR1 and CDR2 (germline): SGHVS, FQNEAQ. V was trimmed by 5 bases and J by 4 bases, leaving 14 bases between them. The CDR3 has 14 amino acids. CDR3 sequence (DNA): TGTGCCAGCAGCCGTATTGAGGATCCCTATGGCTACACCTTC. This encodes CASSRIEDPYGYTF.

The chain carries TRBV28 and TRBJ1-5; D is perhaps TRBD1 (5 bases). This CDR3 region has 15 residues. CDR1 is MDHEN, CDR2 SYDVKM, per germline. V lost 6 bases, J lost 0 bases, and 12 bases lay in between. The CDR3 sequence: CASSRQGYSNQPQHF. CDR3 nucleotide sequence: TGTGCCAGCAGCCGCCAGGGCTATAGCAATCAGCCCCAGCATTTT. The variable domain in full, with the rest retrieved from reference TRBV28 and TRBJ1-5, is DVKVTQSSRYLVKRTGEKVFLECVQDMDHENMFWYRQDPGLGLRLIYFSYDVKMKEKGDIPEGYSVSREKKERFSLILESASTNQTSMYLCASSRQGYSNQPQHFGDGTRLSIL.

The chain employs TRBV18 and TRBJ1-1, with 7 bases identical to TRBD1. The V gene's germline CDR1 is KGHSH and CDR2 LQKENI. The V segment lost 6 bases and the J segment 3 bases; nucleotides outside the gene matches: 10. This CDR3 spans 15 amino acids. CDR3 region: CASSSTTGIDTEAFF. In nucleotides, the CDR3 is TGTGCCAGCTCCTCCACGACAGGGATAGACACTGAAGCTTTCTTT.

V and J are TRBV5-4 and TRBJ2-7; 13 bases line up with TRBD2. Trimming cost V 3 bases and J 0 bases; bases outside gene matches: 3. This CDR3 is 16 amino acids long. CDR1 and CDR2 (germline): SGHNT, YYREEE (reference sequence). CDR3 DNA: TGTGCCAGCAGCTCCGGACTAGCGGGGGCCTCCTACGAGCAGTACTTC. Amino acid sequence: CASSSGLAGASYEQYF.

The genes are TRBV7-9 and TRBJ2-2; D is unresolved. The CDR3 spans 11 residues. With 0 bases removed from V and 8 bases from J, the gap between germline ends came to 1 base. Germline CDR1 SEHNR, CDR2 FQNEAQ (reference sequence). As DNA, the CDR3 is TGTGCCAGCAGCTTAGCGGGGGAGCTGTTTTTT. It is translated as CASSLAGELFF.

The chain combines TRBV7-8 with TRBJ1-1; 7 bases line up with TRBD1. The CDR3 has 15 residues. From germline, CDR1 is SGHVS and CDR2 FQNEAQ. With V trimmed by 0 bases and J by 0 bases, 1 base remained unmatched. The CDR3 loop is CASSLAGTVNTEAFF. Written as DNA, the CDR3 is TGTGCCAGCAGCTTAGCAGGGACAGTGAACACTGAAGCTTTCTTT.

The V and J genes are TRBV2 and TRBJ2-3; a weak D match, TRBD1 (6 bases). The CDR3 spans 17 residues. With 0 bases removed from V and 4 bases from J, the gap between germline ends came to 17 bases. Germline V lookup: CDR1 SNHLY, CDR2 FYNNEI. CDR3 sequence (DNA): TGTGCCAGCAGTGAAGCGCTTTGGGGTGACAGGCCAGATACGCAGTATTTT. It is translated as CASSEALWGDRPDTQYF.

The V call is TRBV5-4, the J call TRBJ2-7; 10 nucleotides agree with TRBD1. Germline assignment: CDR1 SGHNT and CDR2 YYREEE (reference sequence). After removal of 3 bases from V and 3 bases from J, the junction contained 3 bases not matched to a gene. There are 14 residues in the CDR3. This chain's CDR3 is CASSSGQGYYEQYF. CDR3 DNA: TGTGCCAGCAGCTCGGGACAGGGGTACTACGAGCAGTACTTC.

A single count supports this clone. This chain joins TRBV21-1 and TRBJ2-3; the table names TRBD2, a call not compared with the DNA. TRBV21-1 is labeled a pseudogene. The CDR3 is 17 amino acids. CDR3 DNA: TGTGCCAGCAGCAAAGTGGTGTCGAGCGGGGACACAGATACGCAGTATTTT. Its translation is CASSKVVSSGDTDTQYF.

The chain employs TRBV19 and TRBJ2-7; no definite D call. The V gene's germline CDR1 is LNHDA and CDR2 SQIVND (reference sequence). This CDR3 contains 13 residues. V shed 5 bases and J shed 4 bases, with 12 bases lying between them. The CDR3 spells CASSSRAHYEQYF. The CDR3 region has the DNA TGTGCCAGTAGTTCCCGGGCCCATTACGAGCAGTACTTC.

V usage is TRBV7-9 and J usage is TRBJ2-5; D remains ambiguous. The CDR3 extends over 12 amino acids. The ends were cut back, 5 bases at V and 3 bases at J, with 7 bases in the middle. The germline gives CDR1 SEHNR, CDR2 FQNEAQ (reference sequence). The CDR3 sequence is CASSPLEETQYF. The DNA for the CDR3 is TGTGCCAGCAGCCCGCTGGAAGAGACCCAGTACTTC.

J is TRBJ2-2 and V is TRBV27; D is ambiguous. Germline V lookup: CDR1 MNHEY, CDR2 SMNVEV (reference sequence). Trimming stripped 3 bases from V and 1 base from J, with 9 bases between. The CDR3 extends over 15 amino acids. CDR3 DNA: TGTGCCAGCAGTTTGAGTCTTGGGAACACCGGGGAGCTGTTTTTT. It is translated as CASSLSLGNTGELFF.

V is TRBV5-6 and J is TRBJ2-5; maybe TRBD2 (5 bases). The germline gives CDR1 SGHDT, CDR2 YYEEEE. Between the trimmed V and J ends, which lost 0 bases and 0 bases, there was a span of 12 bases. This CDR3 has 16 residues. In DNA form, the CDR3 reads TGTGCCAGCAGCTTGGCAGGAGGAGCCGACCAAGAGACCCAGTACTTC. Translating it yields CASSLAGGADQETQYF.

The chain links TRBV28 to TRBJ1-2, with D unclear. V was cut by 5 bases and J by 5 bases, with 15 bases left in between. The CDR3 consists of 14 residues. Per the germline V gene, CDR1 is MDHEN and CDR2 is SYDVKM. The CDR3 DNA is TGTGCCAGCAGTATCCCCAACCAGATTTATGGCTACACCTTC. Translating gives CASSIPNQIYGYTF.

The V gene is TRBV29-1, the J gene TRBJ2-5; 7 bases agree with TRBD1. The germline gives CDR1 SQVTM, CDR2 ANQGSEA. After removal of 5 bases from V and 1 base from J, the junction contained 7 bases not matched to a gene. The CDR3 runs to 14 residues. CDR3 in amino acids: CSVYGEGAQETQYF. In DNA form, the CDR3 reads TGCAGCGTTTACGGTGAGGGGGCCCAAGAGACCCAGTACTTC.

The genes are TRBV13 and TRBJ1-1, with D hard to call. CDR3 length: 14 residues. Germline V CDR1 and CDR2: PRHDT, FYEKMQ (reference sequence). The germline V and J ends were trimmed by 2 bases and 0 bases, with 7 bases remaining between them. CDR3 nucleotide sequence: TGTGCCAGCAGCTTACCACCGCTGAACACTGAAGCTTTCTTT. Translated: CASSLPPLNTEAFF.

The chain uses TRBV11-3 and TRBJ2-7, with D perhaps matching TRBD2 (6 bases). Germline V gene sequence: CDR1 SGHNT, CDR2 YENEEA. CDR3 length equals 14 residues. Trimming removed 3 bases at V and 2 bases at J, with 11 bases between. CDR3 region: CASSLGGRAYEQYF. For the CDR3, the DNA is TGTGCCAGCAGCTTGGGGGGTAGAGCCTACGAGCAGTACTTC.

The sample holds a few counts of this clone. The genes are TRBV5-1 and TRBJ2-1; TRBD2 matches 12 bases. With V trimmed by 6 bases and J by 6 bases, 10 bases remained unmatched. This CDR3 is built from 16 residues. The germline V gene encodes CDR1 SGHRS and CDR2 YFSETQ. The CDR3 region has the DNA TGCGCCAGCACCTCCGAACTAGCGGGAGGAGGCAATGAGCAGTTCTTC. Translating gives CASTSELAGGGNEQFF.

This rearrangement joins TRBV9 to TRBJ1-1; 7 positions agree with TRBD1. V lost 4 bases and J lost 4; bases outside the gene matches: 13. Per the germline V gene, CDR1 is SGDLS and CDR2 is YYNGEE. This CDR3 comprises 16 residues. The CDR3 protein is CASSSNRQGASTEAFF. The DNA for the CDR3 is TGTGCCAGCAGCAGCAACCGACAGGGAGCGAGCACTGAAGCTTTCTTT. Filled out from reference TRBV9 and TRBJ1-1, the complete variable domain reads DSGVTQTPKHLITATGQRVTLRCSPRSGDLSVYWYQQSLDQGLQFLIQYYNGEERAKGNILERFSAQQFPDLHSELNLSSLELGDSALYFCASSSNRQGASTEAFFGQGTRLTVV.

The V gene is TRBV11-2, the J gene TRBJ2-3; 10 nucleotides align to TRBD1. The CDR3 totals 13 residues. Germline V lookup: CDR1 SGHAT, CDR2 FQNNGV. Unmatched junction bases numbered 1, after V lost 4 bases and J lost 6 bases. As DNA, the CDR3 is TGTGCCAGCAGCTGGGACAGGGGTGATACGCAGTATTTT. It is translated as CASSWDRGDTQYF.

This chain uses TRBV30 with TRBJ2-1; 9 bases line up with TRBD2. V was clipped by 4 bases and J by 10 bases; unmatched bases: 14. This CDR3 is 15 amino acids long. CDR1 is GTSNPN and CDR2 is SVGIG in the germline V gene (reference sequence). The CDR3 DNA reads TGTGCCTGGACCCCACCAACGGCTAGCGGGACAGAGCAGTTCTTC. This sequence encodes CAWTPPTASGTEQFF.

The chain employs TRBV28 and TRBJ2-7; the D gene is possibly TRBD2 (6 bases). V lost 3 bases and J 1 base, leaving 10 bases between the germline ends. Germline V gene data show CDR1 as MDHEN and CDR2 as SYDVKM. The CDR3 length is 14 residues. CDR3 sequence reads: CASSFSGGSYEQYF. The CDR3 bases are TGTGCCAGCAGTTTTAGCGGTGGGTCCTACGAGCAGTACTTC.

This chain uses TRBV30 with TRBJ1-4; D is possibly TRBD1 (5 bases). Per the germline V gene, CDR1 is GTSNPN and CDR2 is SVGIG (reference sequence). Trimming removed 2 bases at V and 5 bases at J, with 12 bases between. The CDR3 totals 14 residues. This CDR3 reads CAWSPGTGNEKLFF. CDR3 DNA sequence: TGTGCCTGGAGTCCCGGGACGGGGAATGAAAAACTGTTTTTT.